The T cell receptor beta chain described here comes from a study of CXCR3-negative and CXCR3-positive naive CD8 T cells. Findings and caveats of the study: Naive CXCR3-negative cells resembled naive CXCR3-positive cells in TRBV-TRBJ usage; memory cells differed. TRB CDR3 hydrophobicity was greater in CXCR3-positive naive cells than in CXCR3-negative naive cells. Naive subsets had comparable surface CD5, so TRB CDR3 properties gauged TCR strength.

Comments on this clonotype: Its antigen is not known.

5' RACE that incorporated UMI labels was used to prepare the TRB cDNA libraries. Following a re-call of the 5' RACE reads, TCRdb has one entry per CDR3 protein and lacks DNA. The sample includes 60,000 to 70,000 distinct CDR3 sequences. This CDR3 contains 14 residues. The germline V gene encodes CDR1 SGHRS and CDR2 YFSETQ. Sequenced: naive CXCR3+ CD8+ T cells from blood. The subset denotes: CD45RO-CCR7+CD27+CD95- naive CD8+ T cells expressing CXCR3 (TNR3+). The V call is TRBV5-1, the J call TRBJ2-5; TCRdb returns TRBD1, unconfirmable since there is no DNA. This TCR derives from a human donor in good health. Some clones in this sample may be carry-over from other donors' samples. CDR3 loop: CASSLRTGVETQYF. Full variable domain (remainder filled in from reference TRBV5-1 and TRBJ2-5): KAGVTQTPRYLIKTRGQQVTLSCSPISGHRSVSWYQQTPGQGLQFLFEYFSETQRNKGNFPGRFSGRQFSNSRSEMNVSTLELGDSALYLCASSLRTGVETQYFGPGTRLLVL.